Listed below are T cell receptor beta chains from one sample, sequenced in a study of CD8 T cells in Susac syndrome. One entry per CDR3 protein, called by TCRdb with MiXCR from the immunoSEQ multiplex PCR reads. The sample lists approximately 130,000 distinct CDR3 sequences, under 95% occurring once. The sequenced sample consisted of CD8+ T cells from PBMCs. Source of these receptors: a human donor with multiple sclerosis. Each CDR3 is given with its conserved first and last residue. D genes are given only for firm matches. Clone size is stated in some rows and not others, as once, few, many or a class when expanded.

v_gene	d_gene	j_gene	abundance	CDR3aa	CDR3nt
TRBV7-2	NA	TRBJ2-5	NA	CASSLEDWGETQYF	TGTGCCAGCAGCCTAGAGGACTGGGGGGAGACCCAGTACTTC
TRBV5-1	TRBD1	TRBJ1-1	NA	CASSPGQSNIEAFF	TGCGCCAGCAGCCCGGGACAGTCGAACATTGAAGCTTTCTTT
TRBV12-3/TRBV12-4	NA	TRBJ2-2	NA	CASSFQSSGELFF	TGTGCCAGCAGTTTTCAGTCTTCAGGGGAGCTGTTTTTT
TRBV7-9	TRBD1	TRBJ2-7	NA	CASSSPEAGGYEQYF	TGTGCCAGCAGCTCCCCGGAGGCAGGGGGCTACGAGCAGTACTTC
TRBV29-1	NA	TRBJ2-7	NA	CSASGPFDYEQYF	TGCAGCGCCTCGGGTCCATTTGACTACGAGCAGTACTTC
TRBV6-4	TRBD2	TRBJ2-1	NA	CASSDLADQRFYNEQFF	TGTGCCAGCAGTGACCTAGCGGACCAAAGGTTTTACAATGAGCAGTTCTTC
TRBV19	TRBD2	TRBJ2-1	NA	CASSISSGSPNEQFF	TGTGCCAGTAGTATATCCAGCGGGAGTCCCAATGAGCAGTTCTTC
TRBV29-1	NA	TRBJ2-1	NA	CSVDTLLLPGDSSYNEQFF	TGCAGCGTCGATACCTTATTGCTACCGGGAGATAGCTCCTACAATGAGCAGTTCTTC
TRBV7-2	NA	TRBJ2-5	NA	CASSLAGLETQYF	TGTGCCAGCAGCTTAGCGGGGTTGGAGACCCAGTACTTC
TRBV4-1	NA	TRBJ2-2	NA	CASSQEKRAGGELFF	TGCGCCAGCAGCCAAGAAAAGAGGGCTGGCGGGGAGCTGTTTTTT
TRBV19	NA	TRBJ2-1	NA	CASTLSAPSYNEQFF	TGTGCCAGTACCCTGTCGGCGCCGTCCTACAATGAGCAGTTCTTC
TRBV7-8	NA	TRBJ2-1	NA	CASSLDQGLYYNEQFF	TGTGCCAGCAGCTTAGACCAGGGGCTTTACTACAATGAGCAGTTCTTC
TRBV27	NA	TRBJ2-1	NA	CASSVLATDEQFF	TGTGCCAGCAGTGTGCTCGCGACGGATGAGCAGTTCTTC
TRBV9	TRBD2	TRBJ2-1	NA	CASSQSQGLGTREFF	TGTGCCAGCAGCCAATCTCAGGGACTAGGGACGAGGGAGTTCTTC
TRBV4-1	TRBD2	TRBJ2-7	NA	CASSQEIAGALEQYF	TGCGCCAGCAGCCAAGAAATAGCGGGAGCCCTCGAGCAGTACTTC
TRBV28	NA	TRBJ1-1	NA	CASSSLEAFF	TGTGCCAGCAGTTCCCTGGAAGCTTTCTTT
TRBV12-3/TRBV12-4	NA	TRBJ2-2	NA	CASTTEGGLFF	TGTGCCAGCACCACCGAAGGGGGGCTGTTTTTT
TRBV7-9	NA	TRBJ2-5	NA	CASSAGPGETQYF	TGTGCCAGCAGCGCCGGCCCCGGGGAGACCCAGTACTTC
TRBV7-9	NA	TRBJ2-5	once	CASSRDGFQETQYF	TGTGCCAGCAGCCGGGACGGATTTCAAGAGACCCAGTACTTC
TRBV29-1	NA	TRBJ2-5	NA	CSVVNREETQYF	TGCAGCGTTGTAAACAGGGAAGAGACCCAGTACTTC
TRBV12-3/TRBV12-4	NA	TRBJ2-7	NA	CASTSGLTYEQYF	TGTGCCAGCACTTCCGGACTAACCTACGAGCAGTACTTC
TRBV19	TRBD1	TRBJ1-1	once	CASRQGWPTEAFF	TGTGCCAGTAGACAGGGGTGGCCCACTGAAGCTTTCTTT
TRBV7-9	TRBD2	TRBJ2-2	NA	CASSLSPSGIGELFF	TGTGCCAGCAGCTTATCTCCTAGCGGGATAGGGGAGCTGTTTTTT
TRBV27	NA	TRBJ2-7	NA	CASTQGGNLYEQYF	TGTGCCAGCACCCAAGGCGGGAATCTCTACGAGCAGTACTTC
TRBV4-2	TRBD2	TRBJ2-1	NA	CASSQDGTSGSFEQFF	TGTGCCAGCAGCCAAGATGGGACTAGCGGGAGTTTTGAGCAGTTCTTC
TRBV30	NA	TRBJ2-1	NA	CAWAGGVLSYNEQFF	TGTGCCTGGGCCGGCGGGGTCCTCTCCTACAATGAGCAGTTCTTC
TRBV27	NA	TRBJ1-2	NA	CASSFLGGEVPYYGYTF	TGTGCCAGCAGTTTTTTGGGCGGGGAGGTCCCTTACTATGGCTACACCTTC
TRBV6-5	NA	TRBJ2-3	NA	CASSSDADTNPPYF	TGTGCCAGCAGTTCCGACGCGGATACGAACCCTCCGTATTTT
TRBV7-9	NA	TRBJ2-1	NA	CASSDRQDPSYNEQFF	TGTGCCAGCAGCGACAGACAGGACCCCTCCTACAATGAGCAGTTCTTC
TRBV7-6	TRBD2	TRBJ2-7	NA	CASSLGADGRTYEQYF	TGTGCCAGCAGCTTAGGGGCTGACGGGAGGACCTACGAGCAGTACTTC
TRBV14	NA	TRBJ2-7	NA	CASSQDPFYEQYF	TGTGCCAGCAGCCAAGATCCGTTCTACGAGCAGTACTTC
TRBV18	NA	TRBJ2-7	NA	CASSVDRLGYEQYF	TGTGCCAGCTCCGTTGACAGATTGGGCTACGAGCAGTACTTC
TRBV24-1	NA	TRBJ2-1	NA	CATSGLGDSSAEQFF	TGTGCCACCAGTGGCCTTGGGGACTCGTCGGCTGAGCAGTTCTTC
TRBV7-9	NA	TRBJ1-2	NA	CASSSGGANYGYTF	TGTGCCAGCAGCTCGGGAGGAGCTAACTATGGCTACACCTTC
TRBV6-5	NA	TRBJ1-1	NA	CASSYSGGSLEAFF	TGTGCCAGCAGTTACAGCGGTGGGTCTTTAGAAGCTTTCTTT
TRBV20-1	TRBD2	TRBJ2-7	NA	CSARDPLTGGQYF	TGCAGTGCTAGAGATCCCCTGACGGGAGGGCAGTACTTC
TRBV27	NA	TRBJ1-2	NA	CASSSNNANYGYTF	TGTGCCAGCAGTTCCAACAACGCCAACTATGGCTACACCTTC
TRBV27	TRBD2	TRBJ2-3	NA	CASSTQREGRWAQYF	TGTGCCAGCAGTACCCAGCGGGAGGGCCGGTGGGCGCAGTATTTT
TRBV4-1	NA	TRBJ2-7	NA	CASSQESDYEQYF	TGCGCCAGCAGCCAAGAGAGTGACTACGAGCAGTACTTC
TRBV29-1	TRBD1	TRBJ2-2	NA	CSVFETGYAGELFF	TGCAGCGTTTTCGAGACAGGGTATGCCGGGGAGCTGTTTTTT
TRBV7-7	NA	TRBJ2-2	NA	CASSSDTGELFF	TGTGCCAGCAGCTCCGACACCGGGGAGCTGTTTTTT
TRBV11-2	NA	TRBJ2-3	NA	CASAGGDTQYF	TGTGCCAGCGCCGGCGGGGATACGCAGTATTTT
TRBV6-6	NA	TRBJ1-1	NA	CASSYSSLWFF	TGTGCCAGCAGTTACTCGAGTCTTTGGTTCTTT
TRBV12-5	TRBD2	TRBJ2-1	NA	CASAMGLDSYNEQFF	TGTGCTAGTGCGATGGGACTAGACTCCTACAATGAGCAGTTCTTC
TRBV27	NA	TRBJ1-5	NA	CASSANRVFEDQPQHF	TGTGCCAGCAGTGCCAACAGGGTCTTTGAAGATCAGCCCCAGCATTTT
TRBV20-1	TRBD2	TRBJ2-1	NA	CSARALAGDVGNEQFF	TGCAGTGCTAGAGCGCTAGCGGGAGACGTAGGGAATGAGCAGTTCTTC
TRBV19	NA	TRBJ1-1	few	CASSLGGLMNTEAFF	TGTGCCAGTAGTTTAGGGGGACTGATGAACACTGAAGCTTTCTTT
TRBV19	NA	TRBJ2-2	NA	CASSVGFGELFF	TGTGCCAGTAGTGTGGGTTTCGGGGAGCTGTTTTTT
TRBV7-6	NA	TRBJ2-3	once	CASSFLGAGDTQYF	TGTGCCAGCAGCTTTTTGGGGGCGGGAGATACGCAGTATTTT
TRBV6-1	TRBD2	TRBJ2-7	NA	CASVSLAGNYEQYF	TGTGCCAGCGTCAGCCTAGCGGGAAACTACGAGCAGTACTTC
TRBV5-4	NA	TRBJ2-1	once	CASSEPGSISYNEQFF	TGTGCCAGCAGCGAACCCGGTTCCATCTCCTACAATGAGCAGTTCTTC
TRBV3-1	NA	TRBJ2-7	NA	CASSPKDSYEQYF	TGTGCCAGCAGCCCGAAGGACAGTTACGAGCAGTACTTC
TRBV12-3/TRBV12-4	TRBD2	TRBJ2-2	NA	CASSGLAGAHTGELFF	TGTGCCAGCAGTGGACTAGCGGGAGCCCACACCGGGGAGCTGTTTTTT
TRBV2	TRBD2	TRBJ2-2	NA	CASSALAGGMNTGELFF	TGTGCCAGCAGTGCGCTAGCGGGAGGGATGAACACCGGGGAGCTGTTTTTT
TRBV29-1	TRBD2	TRBJ2-3	NA	CSVEGWTSGWADTQYF	TGCAGCGTTGAAGGATGGACTAGCGGGTGGGCAGATACGCAGTATTTT